Following are 16 T cell receptor beta chains from one sample sequenced in a study of blood T cell repertoires in COVID-19. The protocol was immunoSEQ multiplex PCR, while the TCRdb copy is restricted to in-frame clones and leaves out a portion. Of 200,000 or so clones in the sample, 70% to 90% were seen once. The sequenced sample consisted of peripheral blood. All receptors come from a woman in her sixties or seventies with active or convalescent COVID-19.

This rearrangement joins TRBV9 to TRBJ1-2, with 8 bases aligning to TRBD1. Germline lookup yields CDR1 SGDLS and CDR2 YYNGEE. CDR3 length: 15 residues. The trim removed 1 base at V and 6 bases at J, leaving 8 bases unmatched. In nucleotides, the CDR3 is TGTGCCAGCAGCGTATACGACAGGGGAGACGATGGCTACACCTTC. It is translated as CASSVYDRGDDGYTF.

The chain recombines TRBV30 with TRBJ2-4; TRBD2 aligns across 14 bases. In germline, CDR1 is GTSNPN, CDR2 SVGIG (reference sequence). There are 20 residues in the CDR3. The V gene end was trimmed by 0 bases and the J gene end by 0 bases; junction bases not matched to a gene: 10. For the CDR3, the DNA is TGTGCCTGGAGTGTACGGGGACTAGCGGGAGTGTTGATAGCCAAAAACATTCAGTACTTC. Protein product: CAWSVRGLAGVLIAKNIQYF. The full variable domain, in which reference TRBV30 and TRBJ2-4 provide the parts outside the CDR3, is SQTIHQWPATLVQPVGSPLSLECTVEGTSNPNLYWYRQAAGRGLQLLFYSVGIGQISSEVPQNLSASRPQDRQFILSSKKLLLSDSGFYLCAWSVRGLAGVLIAKNIQYFGAGTRLSVL.

The chain employs TRBV6-1 and TRBJ1-1, with 11 bases identical to TRBD1. Per germline, CDR1 MNHNS and CDR2 SASEGT. Trimming removed 1 base from V and 4 bases from J; junction bases left unmatched: 2. The CDR3 loop spans 15 amino acids. CDR3 bases: TGTGCCAGCAGTGAAGAAGGGACAGGGGGCACTGAAGCTTTCTTT. Its translation is CASSEEGTGGTEAFF.

This sequence joins TRBV7-9 and TRBJ2-2; the D gene is possibly TRBD1 (6 bases). The CDR3 spans 19 residues. Germline V gene sequence: CDR1 SEHNR, CDR2 FQNEAQ (reference sequence). Deletions cut 1 base from V and 4 bases from J, with 22 bases between. CDR3 nucleotides: TGTGCCAGCAGCTTAGGTAACTACAGGGCCCGACCCGGCACCGGGGAGCTGTTTTTT. It yields the protein CASSLGNYRARPGTGELFF.

This chain uses TRBV11-2 with TRBJ1-6, with no clear D. Germline CDR1 is SGHAT and CDR2 is FQNNGV. The V end was cut by 1 base, the J end by 9 bases, with 10 bases between. The CDR3 runs to 14 residues. The CDR3 nucleotides are TGTGCCAGCAGCTTAGCCGGGGTTGGTTCACCCCTCCACTTT. Residues: CASSLAGVGSPLHF.

This clone has just a few counts. The genes are TRBV7-7 and TRBJ1-5; 10 nucleotides match TRBD1. Germline trimming cut 1 base from V and 5 bases from J; bases unmatched to any gene: 2. Germline V CDR1 and CDR2: SSHAT, FNYEAQ (reference sequence). CDR3 size: 15 residues. CDR3 loop: CASSLVGTGDQPQHF. Here the CDR3 DNA reads TGTGCCAGCAGCTTAGTTGGGACAGGGGATCAGCCCCAGCATTTT.

The chain has TRBV11-2 and TRBJ2-3, with 7 bases identical to TRBD2. Germline-derived CDR1 and CDR2 are SGHAT and FQNNGV. The CDR3 length is 16 residues. J gave up 7 bases and V 3 bases, and 13 bases lay outside the gene matches. The CDR3 reads CASSFLAGSDLNTQYF. CDR3 bases: TGTGCCAGCAGCTTCTTAGCGGGTAGTGATTTAAATACGCAGTATTTT.

This chain uses TRBV5-1 with TRBJ2-1; 11 nucleotides match TRBD2. V trimming: 2 bases; J trimming: 3 bases; junction bases outside the gene matches: 7. Germline CDR1 reads SGHRS; CDR2 reads YFSETQ. The CDR3 loop spans 17 amino acids. CDR3 bases: TGCGCCAGCAGCTTCATAGCGGGAGGGCGGTTCTACAATGAGCAGTTCTTC. This encodes CASSFIAGGRFYNEQFF. Filled out from reference TRBV5-1 and TRBJ2-1, the complete variable domain reads KAGVTQTPRYLIKTRGQQVTLSCSPISGHRSVSWYQQTPGQGLQFLFEYFSETQRNKGNFPGRFSGRQFSNSRSEMNVSTLELGDSALYLCASSFIAGGRFYNEQFFGPGTRLTVL.

CDR3 coding DNA: TGTGCCAGTAGTATGAAGACCTATGGCCTGAGGGGAGGCAATGAGCAGTTCTTC. This sequence encodes CASSMKTYGLRGGNEQFF. The chain combines TRBV19 with TRBJ2-1; D possibly corresponds to TRBD2 (6 bases). V lost 3 bases and J lost 6, with 24 bases in between. The germline CDR1 and CDR2 sequences are LNHDA and SQIVND (reference sequence). The CDR3 contains 18 residues.

This chain links TRBV4-2 with TRBJ1-5; D gene ambiguous. The CDR3 has 15 residues. Per the germline V gene, CDR1 is LGHNA and CDR2 is YNFKEQ. V was trimmed by 1 base and J by 0 bases, leaving 7 bases between them. The CDR3 here is CASSQAQNSNQPQHF. Written as DNA, the CDR3 is TGTGCCAGCAGCCAAGCACAGAATAGCAATCAGCCCCAGCATTTT.

This chain connects TRBV5-1 to TRBJ1-4; a possible D gene is TRBD1 (6 bases). Germline V gene lookup returns CDR1 SGHRS and CDR2 YFSETQ. V gave up 4 bases and J gave up 4 bases, with 20 bases separating them. This CDR3 is 17 amino acids long. This CDR3 reads CASSRPHREEDNEKLFF. The CDR3 DNA reads TGCGCCAGCAGCCGCCCTCACAGGGAAGAGGATAATGAAAAACTGTTTTTT. Based on the CDR3 plus reference TRBV5-1 and TRBJ1-4, the full variable domain is KAGVTQTPRYLIKTRGQQVTLSCSPISGHRSVSWYQQTPGQGLQFLFEYFSETQRNKGNFPGRFSGRQFSNSRSEMNVSTLELGDSALYLCASSRPHREEDNEKLFFGSGTQLSVL.

The rearrangement links TRBV6-1 to TRBJ1-3; D is possibly TRBD1 (5 bases). This CDR3 comprises 17 residues. Germline-derived CDR1 and CDR2 are MNHNS and SASEGT. The germline V and J ends were trimmed by 1 base and 0 bases, with 13 bases remaining between them. The CDR3 bases are TGTGCCAGCAGTGAAGTGGTAGGGGCCTCCTCTGGAAACACCATATATTTT. It codes for CASSEVVGASSGNTIYF.

Only one count was recorded for this clone. The rearrangement uses TRBV10-3 and TRBJ1-5; tentatively, D is TRBD1 (6 bases). Germline-derived CDR1 and CDR2 are ENHRY and SYGVKD. The CDR3 totals 15 residues. V dropped 0 bases and J dropped 6 bases, with 12 bases sitting between them. CDR3 amino acids: CAISESTGFSQPQHF. The DNA for the CDR3 is TGTGCCATCAGTGAGTCAACAGGGTTCAGTCAGCCCCAGCATTTT.

V gene TRBV2 combines with J gene TRBJ2-3; 9 bases fit TRBD2. The germline CDR1 and CDR2 sequences are SNHLY and FYNNEI. Trimming took 8 bases from V and 2 from J; bases not matched to a gene: 11. The CDR3 is made up of 16 amino acids. The CDR3 DNA sequence: TGTGCCAGCTCCCGCCGCGGGAGGGGTACCACAGATACGCAGTATTTT. Its translation is CASSRRGRGTTDTQYF.

This rearrangement joins TRBV7-8 to TRBJ1-6; 7 bases are shared with TRBD1. The CDR3 covers 15 residues. CDR1 is SGHVS and CDR2 is FQNEAQ in the germline V gene. V shed 5 bases, J shed 2 bases, and the junction held 3 bases outside the gene matches. In DNA, the CDR3 is TGTGCCAGCAGCACACAGGGGACCTATAATTCACCCCTCCACTTT. Protein: CASSTQGTYNSPLHF.

The V and J genes are TRBV11-2 and TRBJ1-5; D gene unclear. Germline V gene data show CDR1 as SGHAT and CDR2 as FQNNGV. V was cut by 5 bases and J by 3 bases, with 14 bases left in between. This CDR3 contains 15 residues. The CDR3 loop is CASSEGMRSNQPQHF. The CDR3, as DNA: TGTGCCAGCAGCGAGGGAATGAGATCCAATCAGCCCCAGCATTTT.